Shown below are 10 T cell receptor beta chains from a single sample sequenced in a study of neurological immune-mediated disorders (dated by TCRdb to between 2019 and 2020). Receptor amplification or capture employed 5' RACE. The data were produced on an Illumina HiSeq 2500. TCRdb reran the public reads through fastp at Q25 and MiXCR, keeping productive beta chains. Identical CDR3 proteins give one entry, which carries the most common genes and DNA. Counted in this sample were approximately 87,000 distinct CDR3 sequences; 13% to 15% of them appeared once. The top ten hold 6.8% of the sample. Sequencing was performed on PBMCs. Every receptor here comes from a woman aged 45 to 65 in good health.

This clonotype came up many times. This sequence joins TRBV12-3 or TRBV12-4 and TRBJ1-4, with TRBD1 as a possible D gene (6 bases). The CDR3 extends over 18 amino acids. V lost 6 bases and J lost 2, with 22 bases in between. The CDR3 here is CASSPGGPGYPTNEKLFF. CDR3 nucleotides: TGTGCCAGCAGCCCGGGGGGGCCAGGGTATCCGACTAATGAAAAACTGTTTTTT.

Ten or more counts support this clonotype. This chain links TRBV28 with TRBJ2-7; no reliable D call. This CDR3 has 14 residues. The germline gives CDR1 MDHEN, CDR2 SYDVKM. The V end lost 4 bases, the J end lost 3 bases, and 13 bases lay between the germline ends. The CDR3 here is CASSSTDGIYEQYF. In DNA, the CDR3 is TGTGCCAGCAGTTCAACGGATGGCATCTACGAGCAGTACTTC.

In this sample, this clonotype turned up many times. This chain links TRBV5-1 with TRBJ2-1, with 11 nucleotides matching TRBD2. The ends lost 4 bases at V and 1 base at J; junction bases unmatched: 4. The germline gives CDR1 SGHRS, CDR2 YFSETQ. CDR3 length equals 16 residues. CDR3 sequence (DNA): TGCGCCAGCAGCGTCCTAGCGGGGGGATCCTACAATGAGCAGTTCTTC. This encodes CASSVLAGGSYNEQFF. The entire variable domain, with the rest obtained from reference TRBV5-1 and TRBJ2-1, is as follows: KAGVTQTPRYLIKTRGQQVTLSCSPISGHRSVSWYQQTPGQGLQFLFEYFSETQRNKGNFPGRFSGRQFSNSRSEMNVSTLELGDSALYLCASSVLAGGSYNEQFFGPGTRLTVL.

This clonotype was observed at least ten times. The CDR3 bases are TGCGCCAGCAGCTTGGATGTGTTGGGACGAGGATCACCCCTCCACTTT. The encoded protein is CASSLDVLGRGSPLHF. J is TRBJ1-6 and V is TRBV5-1, with D perhaps TRBD1 (5 bases). Germline V gives CDR1 SGHRS, CDR2 YFSETQ. Trimming stripped 0 bases from V and 10 bases from J, with 17 bases between. There are 16 residues in the CDR3.

There are many counts of this clonotype. The J gene is TRBJ2-1, the V gene TRBV20-1; no definite D call. Trimming shortened V by 5 bases and J by 8 bases, and 13 bases separated the two germline ends. The CDR3 is 12 amino acids. Germline values: CDR1 DFQATT, CDR2 SNEGSKA (reference sequence). The CDR3 DNA reads as TGCAGTGCTTGGGCGAAGGCCCATGAGCAGTTCTTC. Its protein is CSAWAKAHEQFF.

This clonotype was detected many times. The chain carries TRBV2 and TRBJ2-3; D is undetermined. CDR3 size: 15 residues. The ends were cut back, 4 bases at V and 0 bases at J, with 11 bases in the middle. The germline V gene encodes CDR1 SNHLY and CDR2 FYNNEI. The CDR3 nucleotides are TGTGCCAGCAGTGTGACTCGTGCTAGCACAGATACGCAGTATTTT. Translated, it gives CASSVTRASTDTQYF.

In DNA, the CDR3 is TGTGCCAGCAGTACCCCTTTGAGCGGGGAGACCCAGTACTTC. Protein product: CASSTPLSGETQYF. This sequence joins TRBV7-6 and TRBJ2-5; D might be TRBD2 (6 bases). This CDR3 region has 14 residues. Trimming cost V 6 bases and J 5 bases, with 16 bases left between them. CDR1 and CDR2 from the germline V gene are SGHVS and FNYEAQ.

The chain links TRBV16 to TRBJ1-1; D remains unclear. V was pared by 3 bases and J by 2 bases, with 19 bases between. This CDR3 is built from 17 residues. Germline V CDR1 and CDR2: KGHSY, FQNENV. The CDR3 DNA sequence: TGTGCCAGCAGCCAGTTTGGTATTAGGAGCTTAAACACTGAAGCTTTCTTT. Translation gives CASSQFGIRSLNTEAFF.

This clonotype was observed many times. J is TRBJ2-7 and V is TRBV5-1; D gene unclear. The germline V and J ends were trimmed by 0 bases and 4 bases, with 8 bases remaining between them. The CDR3 has 13 residues. Germline V gives CDR1 SGHRS, CDR2 YFSETQ. CDR3 protein: CASSLVTRYEQYF. CDR3 nucleotide sequence: TGCGCCAGCAGCTTGGTTACCAGATACGAGCAGTACTTC. Full variable domain (remainder filled in from reference TRBV5-1 and TRBJ2-7): KAGVTQTPRYLIKTRGQQVTLSCSPISGHRSVSWYQQTPGQGLQFLFEYFSETQRNKGNFPGRFSGRQFSNSRSEMNVSTLELGDSALYLCASSLVTRYEQYFGPGTRLTVT.

This clonotype was seen ten or more times. The chain links TRBV7-2 to TRBJ2-2; D gene unclear. This CDR3 has 17 amino acids. Germline CDR1 SGHTA, CDR2 FQGNSA. Trimming removed 5 bases from V and 1 base from J, with 17 bases in between. CDR3 bases: TGTGCCAGCAGCCGCGGTGCCTGGGTTGGGAACACCGGGGAGCTGTTTTTT. Amino acids: CASSRGAWVGNTGELFF.